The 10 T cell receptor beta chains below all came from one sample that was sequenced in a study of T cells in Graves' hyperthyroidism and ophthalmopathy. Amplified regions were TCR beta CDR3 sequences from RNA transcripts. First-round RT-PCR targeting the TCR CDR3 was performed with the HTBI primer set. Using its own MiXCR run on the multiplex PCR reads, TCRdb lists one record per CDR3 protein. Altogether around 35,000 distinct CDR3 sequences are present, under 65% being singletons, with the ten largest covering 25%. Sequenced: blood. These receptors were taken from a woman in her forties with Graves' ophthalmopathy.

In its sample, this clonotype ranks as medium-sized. CDR3 in DNA: TGTGCCAGCAGCACCAGCGGGATTTACAATGAGCAGTTCTTC. Protein product: CASSTSGIYNEQFF. The V and J genes are TRBV7-3 and TRBJ2-1; TRBD2 matches at 7 bases. CDR1 is SGHTA and CDR2 is FQGTGA in the germline V gene. The CDR3 spans 14 residues. With V trimmed by 5 bases and J by 4 bases, 5 bases remained unmatched.

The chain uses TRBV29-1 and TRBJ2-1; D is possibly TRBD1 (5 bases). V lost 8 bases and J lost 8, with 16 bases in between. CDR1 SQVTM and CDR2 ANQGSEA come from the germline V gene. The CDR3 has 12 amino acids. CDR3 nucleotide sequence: TGCAGCAGTGCCGGTCCCAGGGATGAGCAGTTCTTC. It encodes CSSAGPRDEQFF.

In nucleotides, the CDR3 is TGTGCCAGCAGTCGAGATGTGGGAAACACCATATATTTT. It translates to CASSRDVGNTIYF. The chain combines TRBV2 with TRBJ1-3; D call uncertain. The CDR3 totals 13 residues. The V and J ends lost 5 bases and 4 bases respectively, with 9 bases between them. Germline V lookup: CDR1 SNHLY, CDR2 FYNNEI.

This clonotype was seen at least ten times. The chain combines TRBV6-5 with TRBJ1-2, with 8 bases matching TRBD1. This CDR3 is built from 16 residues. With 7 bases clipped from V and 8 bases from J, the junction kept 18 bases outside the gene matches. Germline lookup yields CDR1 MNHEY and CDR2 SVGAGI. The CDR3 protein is CASTKTRTGTGEGYTF. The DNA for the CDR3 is TGTGCCAGCACCAAAACCCGGACAGGGACCGGGGAGGGCTACACCTTC.

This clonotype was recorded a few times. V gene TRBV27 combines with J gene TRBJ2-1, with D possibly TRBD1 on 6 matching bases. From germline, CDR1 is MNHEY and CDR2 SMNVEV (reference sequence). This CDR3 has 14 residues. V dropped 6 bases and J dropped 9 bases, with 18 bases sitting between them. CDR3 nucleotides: TGTGCCAGCAGCCTTTATGGGGGCGGAGGTGAGCAGTTCTTC. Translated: CASSLYGGGGEQFF.

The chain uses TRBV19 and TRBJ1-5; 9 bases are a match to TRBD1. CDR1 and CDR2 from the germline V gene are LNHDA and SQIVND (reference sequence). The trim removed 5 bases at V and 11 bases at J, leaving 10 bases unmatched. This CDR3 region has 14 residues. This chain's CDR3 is CASSAGTGWETQHF. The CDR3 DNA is TGTGCCAGTAGTGCAGGGACAGGGTGGGAGACCCAGCATTTT.

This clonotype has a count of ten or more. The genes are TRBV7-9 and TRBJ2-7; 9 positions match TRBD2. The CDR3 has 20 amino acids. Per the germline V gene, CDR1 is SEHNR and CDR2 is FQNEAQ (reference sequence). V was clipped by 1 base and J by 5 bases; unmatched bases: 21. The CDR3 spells CASSLVLGGRGAGGPDEQYF. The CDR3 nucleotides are TGTGCCAGCAGCTTAGTTTTAGGAGGGAGAGGGGCGGGAGGGCCTGACGAGCAGTACTTC.

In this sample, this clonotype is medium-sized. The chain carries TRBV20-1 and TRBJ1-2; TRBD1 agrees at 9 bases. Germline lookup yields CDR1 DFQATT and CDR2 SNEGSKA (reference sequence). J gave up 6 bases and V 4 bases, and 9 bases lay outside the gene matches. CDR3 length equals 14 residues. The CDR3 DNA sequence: TGCAGTGCTATCCGTACCGGGACAGGGAATGGCTACACCTTC. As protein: CSAIRTGTGNGYTF.

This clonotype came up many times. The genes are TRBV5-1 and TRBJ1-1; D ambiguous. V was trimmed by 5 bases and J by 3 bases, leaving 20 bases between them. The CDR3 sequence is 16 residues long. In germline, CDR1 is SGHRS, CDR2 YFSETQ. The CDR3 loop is CASRSMTDFAHTEAFF. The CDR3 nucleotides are TGCGCCAGCAGATCAATGACCGACTTCGCGCACACTGAAGCTTTCTTT.

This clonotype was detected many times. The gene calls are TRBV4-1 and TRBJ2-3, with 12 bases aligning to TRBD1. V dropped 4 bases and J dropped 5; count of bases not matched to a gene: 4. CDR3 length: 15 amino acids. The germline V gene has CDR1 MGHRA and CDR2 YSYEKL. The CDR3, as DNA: TGCGCCAGCAGCCGGGGACAGGGGGCATTAGATACGCAGTATTTT. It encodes CASSRGQGALDTQYF.